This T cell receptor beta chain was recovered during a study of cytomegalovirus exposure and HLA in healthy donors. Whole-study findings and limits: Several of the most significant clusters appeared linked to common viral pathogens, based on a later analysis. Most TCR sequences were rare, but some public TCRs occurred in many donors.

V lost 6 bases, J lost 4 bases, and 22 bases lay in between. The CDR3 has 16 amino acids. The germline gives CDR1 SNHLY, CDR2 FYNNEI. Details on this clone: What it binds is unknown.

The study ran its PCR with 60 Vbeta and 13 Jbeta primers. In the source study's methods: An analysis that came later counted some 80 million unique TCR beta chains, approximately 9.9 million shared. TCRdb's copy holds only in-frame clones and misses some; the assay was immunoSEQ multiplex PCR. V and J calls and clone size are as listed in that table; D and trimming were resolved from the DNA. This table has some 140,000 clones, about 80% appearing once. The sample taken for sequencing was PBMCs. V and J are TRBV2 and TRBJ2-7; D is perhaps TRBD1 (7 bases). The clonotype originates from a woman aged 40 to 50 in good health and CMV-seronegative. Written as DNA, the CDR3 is TGTGCCAGCAGAACACGACAGGGACTCGCCTTATACGAGCAGTACTTC. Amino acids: CASRTRQGLALYEQYF.